Shown below are 2 T cell receptor beta chains from a single sample sequenced in a study of blood T cell repertoires in COVID-19 (dated by TCRdb to the early 2020s). The library was obtained by the immunoSEQ multiplex PCR assay. The table was pulled from immuneACCESS by TCRdb, which kept in-frame rearrangements only. Such tables lose some clones; where checked, under half of the loss comes from unresolved V genes, and the rest has no known cause. For this sample there are fewer than 85,000 clones; 75% to 90% appear just once. The ten largest clonotypes hold under 6% of the sample. What was sequenced was peripheral blood. These receptors came from a man of 80 years or more with acute or convalescent COVID-19.

The chain carries TRBV12-3 or TRBV12-4 and TRBJ2-7; 9 bases agree with TRBD1. Unmatched junction bases numbered 2, after V lost 6 bases and J lost 5 bases. The CDR3 loop spans 12 amino acids. The CDR3 coding sequence is TGTGCCAGCAGGCACAGGGGGCACGAGCAGTACTTC. Residues: CASRHRGHEQYF.

This clone was observed a few times. The chain combines TRBV27 with TRBJ1-1; TRBD1 might be the D (6 bases). Germline CDR1 reads MNHEY; CDR2 reads SMNVEV (reference sequence). CDR3 size: 15 residues. Trimming left V 0 bases short and J 5 bases short, with 13 bases between. CDR3 in amino acids: CASSLSGRGWTEAFF. The CDR3 bases are TGTGCCAGCAGTTTATCGGGCAGGGGTTGGACTGAAGCTTTCTTT.